This is a list of T cell receptor beta chains from one sample in a study of blood T cell repertoires in COVID-19. Here immunoSEQ multiplex PCR was the method, and the copy in TCRdb shows in-frame clones only, minus some. Among about 200,000 clones listed, approximately 81% were seen once. Input material: PBMCs or T cells enriched from blood (not recorded which). The receptors were sampled from a man aged 35 to 55 who had recovered from COVID-19. CDR3s include the opening cysteine and the closing phenylalanine or tryptophan. A D gene is named only where the DNA matches it firmly. The listing skips clone size in some rows; elsewhere it reads once, few, many or a size class.

TRBV27	.	TRBJ1-4	.	CASSLGLREKLFF	TGTGCCAGCAGCCTCGGACTGCGTGAAAAACTGTTTTTT
TRBV15	.	TRBJ1-6	.	CATSRVQGESPLHF	TGTGCCACCAGCAGAGTACAGGGAGAATCACCCCTCCACTTT
TRBV5-5	TRBD2	TRBJ2-7	.	CASSSLTSGVSYEQYF	TGTGCCAGCAGCTCCCTGACTAGCGGGGTCTCCTACGAGCAGTACTTC
TRBV25-1	.	TRBJ2-1	.	CASSASGTYNEQFF	TGTGCCAGCAGTGCCTCCGGGACCTACAATGAGCAGTTCTTC
TRBV19	TRBD1	TRBJ2-3	.	CASTTTGTGVSDTQYF	TGTGCCAGTACCACAACCGGGACAGGGGTGTCAGATACGCAGTATTTT
TRBV10-2	.	TRBJ2-6	.	CASRNRAGANVLTF	TGCGCCAGCAGGAACAGGGCTGGGGCCAACGTCCTGACTTTC
TRBV5-8	TRBD1	TRBJ1-1	.	CASSSGQRNTEAFF	TGTGCCAGCAGCTCGGGACAGAGGAACACTGAAGCTTTCTTT
TRBV30	.	TRBJ1-2	few	CAWSVQEVIYTF	TGTGCCTGGAGTGTGCAGGAGGTGATCTACACCTTC
TRBV19	.	TRBJ2-7	.	CASSSLTTSYSYEQYF	TGTGCCAGTAGCTCCCTGACAACCTCATACTCCTACGAGCAGTACTTC
TRBV30	TRBD1	TRBJ1-4	.	CACRPGTGVEKLFF	TGTGCCTGCCGCCCAGGGACAGGGGTAGAAAAACTGTTTTTT
TRBV14	TRBD1	TRBJ2-5	.	CASSQFQGAVETQYF	TGTGCCAGCAGCCAATTCCAGGGGGCGGTGGAGACCCAGTACTTC
TRBV30	TRBD1	TRBJ1-5	.	CAWRAPNRGGQPQHF	TGTGCCTGGAGGGCCCCCAACAGGGGCGGGCAGCCCCAGCATTTT
TRBV3-1/TRBV3-2	.	TRBJ1-1	once	CASSQLTRGEAFF	TGTGCCAGCAGCCAACTGACGAGGGGGGAAGCTTTCTTT
TRBV7-6	TRBD1	TRBJ2-7	.	CASSFRSGTGDNYEQYF	TGTGCCAGCAGCTTCCGATCCGGGACAGGGGACAACTACGAGCAGTACTTC
TRBV6-1	TRBD1	TRBJ1-2	.	CASSETPGGQGASGYTF	TGTGCCAGCAGTGAAACCCCCGGGGGACAGGGGGCGTCTGGCTACACCTTC
TRBV5-1	TRBD2	TRBJ2-3	.	CASSRQPTSGSTDTQYF	TGCGCCAGCAGCCGACAACCTACTAGCGGGAGTACAGATACGCAGTATTTT
TRBV10-1	TRBD2	TRBJ2-5	.	CASREAGTREETQYF	TGCGCCAGCAGAGAAGCCGGGACTAGGGAGGAGACCCAGTACTTC
TRBV7-8	.	TRBJ1-1	.	CASSLTDFGTEAFF	TGTGCCAGCAGCTTGACAGACTTTGGGACTGAAGCTTTCTTT
TRBV19	.	TRBJ1-4	.	CASSIDRGDNEKLFF	TGTGCCAGTAGTATAGATCGGGGTGATAATGAAAAACTGTTTTTT
TRBV11-3	.	TRBJ1-2	.	CASSFLQADGYTF	TGTGCCAGCAGCTTTTTACAGGCCGATGGCTACACCTTC
TRBV6-4	.	TRBJ1-4	.	CASSDSRYRAREKLFF	TGTGCCAGCAGTGACTCGAGGTACAGGGCCCGTGAAAAACTGTTTTTT
TRBV30	TRBD1	TRBJ2-7	.	CAWGRDRGHEQYF	TGTGCCTGGGGCCGGGACAGGGGCCACGAGCAGTACTTC
TRBV5-6	.	TRBJ1-1	.	CASSFGGSVVEAFF	TGTGCCAGCAGCTTTGGAGGGAGCGTCGTTGAAGCTTTCTTT
TRBV19	.	TRBJ1-4	.	CASSGTGTREKLFF	TGTGCCAGTAGCGGAACAGGGACTAGAGAAAAACTGTTTTTT
TRBV24-1	TRBD1	TRBJ2-3	.	CATSGTGARGDTQYF	TGTGCCACCAGTGGGACAGGGGCTAGAGGAGATACGCAGTATTTT
TRBV19	.	TRBJ2-7	.	CASSTRGQGNYEQYF	TGTGCCAGTAGTACGCGGGGGCAGGGGAACTACGAGCAGTACTTC
TRBV19	TRBD1	TRBJ1-1	.	CASSIRTGLGVWGQGGNTEAFF	TGTGCCAGTAGTATCCGAACCGGATTGGGAGTGTGGGGACAGGGAGGAAACACTGAAGCTTTCTTT
TRBV20-1	TRBD2	TRBJ2-1	.	CSGREGHEQFF	TGCAGTGGGCGGGAGGGTCATGAGCAGTTCTTC